Detailed here is one TCR beta chain. What antigen it recognizes has not been identified. No base quality information exists; no much larger clone differs at one position. The collaborating institutions used their own protocols to collect whole blood in K2EDTA tubes. For TCRbeta analysis, collaborators shipped samples as frozen whole blood, isolated PBMCs, or DNA extracted from either of those sample types. The germline V gene (reference sequence) provides CDR1 LNHDA and CDR2 SQIVND. The germline V and J ends show losses of 0 bases and 2 bases respectively, and no gene match explains 6 bases of the junction. Spanning cysteine to phenylalanine, the CDR3 consists of 17 amino acids. Only the CDR3 portion is preserved as DNA: 51 bases, with reading frame beginning at the first base. TCRbeta CDR3 regions were amplified from genomic DNA by means of the immunoSEQ Assay, a bias-controlled multiplex PCR. The source study handled its data this way. Nucleated cell counts per sample were estimated from amplification of reference gene primers within the assay. Sequence reads were collapsed and filtered to measure the absolute abundance of every unique TCRbeta CDR3 rearrangement. For each sample, productive Simpson clonality was calculated as the square root of Simpson's diversity index across productive rearrangements. The source is immuneACCESS, and TCRdb retained only in-frame sequences with V and J called. Part of the clones is not carried over; for the studies checked, unresolved V genes explain less than half of this, and the remainder is unexplained. That table supplies the V and J calls and clone size; D and trimming were determined from the DNA. The sample table lists about 220,000 clones, roughly 82% of them with a count of one. The leading ten clones occupy 4% to 5% of the sample.

The data are from a study of blood T cell repertoires in COVID-19 (dated by TCRdb to about 2020). At the level of the whole study: Samples covering the acute and convalescent phases of COVID-19 were provided by collaborators in the United States, Italy and Spain. Nearly every sample came with metadata listing a de-identified subject ID, COVID-19 status, age in years and sex. The prospective study material was composed of cDNA or gDNA derived from T cells, B-cell-depleted T cells, or PBMCs. Deeply sampled blood TCRbeta repertoires from subjects exposed to, actively infected with, or recovered from COVID-19 were included in the dataset. Where available, HLA class I and class II types were obtained from metadata supplied by the sample provider rather than from assay-based typing. A freely available public database, intended as a resource for researchers studying the immune response to SARS-CoV-2, is where the repertoires were released. Samples came from the ongoing ImmuneRACE study (first 160 participants) plus 1,254 subjects from 6 global collaborators.

Summary of the overall study and its limitations: How much clinical and demographic metadata was included differed by source and by participant, and the metadata was provided uncurated.

The sequence links TRBV19 to TRBJ1-5; 8 middle bases align to TRBD1. This sequence originates from a woman in her 70s with acute or convalescent COVID-19. The material sequenced was peripheral blood. In nucleotides, the sequence is TGTGCCAGTAGTATAGAAGGACAGGGACTGGGCAATCAGCCCCAGCATTTT. This encodes CASSIEGQGLGNQPQHF. The full variable domain, with segments outside the CDR3 supplied by the reference TRBV19 and TRBJ1-5 proteins, appears as DGGITQSPKYLFRKEGQNVTLSCEQNLNHDAMYWYRQDPGQGLRLIYYSQIVNDFQKGDIAEGYSVSREKKESFPLTVTSAQKNPTAFYLCASSIEGQGLGNQPQHFGDGTRLSIL.